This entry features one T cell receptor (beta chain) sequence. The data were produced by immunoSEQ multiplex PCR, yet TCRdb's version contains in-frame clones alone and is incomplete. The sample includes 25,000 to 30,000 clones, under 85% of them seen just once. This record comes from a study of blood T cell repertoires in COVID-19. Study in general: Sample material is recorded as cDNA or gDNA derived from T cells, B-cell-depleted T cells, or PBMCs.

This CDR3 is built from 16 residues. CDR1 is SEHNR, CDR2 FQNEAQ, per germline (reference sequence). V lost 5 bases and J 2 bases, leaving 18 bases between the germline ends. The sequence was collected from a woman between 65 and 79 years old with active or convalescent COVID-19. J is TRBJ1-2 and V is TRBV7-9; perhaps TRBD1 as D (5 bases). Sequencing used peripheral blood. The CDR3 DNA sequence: TGTGCCAGCAGCCCCTCAAATAGACAGACAAACTATGGCTACACCTTC. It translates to CASSPSNRQTNYGYTF.